This T cell receptor (beta chain) is from a study of T cells in Graves' hyperthyroidism and ophthalmopathy. The wider study: The blood sample was taken at first diagnosis, before treatment began.

Study observations and caveats: Most thyroid clonotypes expanded above 0.001 were also detected in blood.

V was shortened by 3 bases and J by 6 bases, with 9 bases between the two germline ends. The CDR3 extends over 14 amino acids. This clonotype was found many times. Its antigen is not identified. Diagnosis of hyperthyroidism was new in patients aged 18 to 65, and its duration was under 2 months. The PBMCs were taken from about 10 ml of fresh peripheral blood. TCR beta CDR3 regions were amplified from RNA transcripts. Researchers ran a first-round RT-PCR on the TCR CDR3 using the HTBI primer set. TCRdb reprocessed the multiplex PCR reads with MiXCR, giving one entry per CDR3 protein. The data show under 200,000 distinct CDR3 sequences, roughly 10% seen once.

Sequenced material: blood. The rearrangement uses TRBV12-3 or TRBV12-4 and TRBJ1-6, with D uncertain. The sequence was obtained from a woman in her late teens or twenties with Graves' hyperthyroidism that later progressed to Graves' ophthalmopathy. CDR3 bases: TGTGCCAGCAGTTTCGGGGATTCTAATTCACCCCTCCACTTT. Translated: CASSFGDSNSPLHF.